This T cell receptor (beta chain) is drawn from a study of blood T cell repertoires in COVID-19. Background on the study: In each case, the material was cDNA or gDNA derived from T cells, B-cell-depleted T cells, or PBMCs.

In the study's own analysis: Estimated nucleated cell counts came from reference gene primer amplification. The protocol was immunoSEQ multiplex PCR, while the TCRdb copy is restricted to in-frame clones and leaves out a portion. D and trimming come from the DNA, and the V and J calls and clone size come from that table. The sample contains just under 30,000 clones, approximately 92% of which appear only once. V lost 11 bases to trimming and J lost 6 bases; unmatched junction nucleotides: 7. The CDR3 runs to 13 residues. The rearrangement uses TRBV12-3 or TRBV12-4 and TRBJ2-3; 11 bases align to TRBD2. The source of this sequence is a man older than 75 with acute or convalescent COVID-19. Sequencing used peripheral blood. This CDR3 is CAQALAGADTQYF. For the CDR3, the DNA is TGTGCCCAGGCACTAGCGGGGGCGGATACGCAGTATTTT.